These 3 T cell receptor beta chains were all obtained from the same sample, sequenced in a study of blood T cell repertoires in COVID-19. TCRdb's copy holds only in-frame clones and misses some; the assay was immunoSEQ multiplex PCR. This repertoire shows around 260,000 clones, roughly 88% found once; its top ten account for 10%. The sample consisted of peripheral blood. These receptors came from a woman in her 70s with COVID-19, enrolled during active disease.

This sequence joins TRBV5-1 and TRBJ2-7; D is possibly TRBD1 (6 bases). CDR3 length: 12 residues. V lost 2 bases, J lost 4 bases, and 7 bases lay in between. Germline CDR1 and CDR2: SGHRS and YFSETQ. The CDR3 DNA is TGCGCCAGCAGCTTTCAGGGGTACGAGCAGTACTTC. Translating gives CASSFQGYEQYF.

This chain connects TRBV5-6 to TRBJ1-5; a possible D gene is TRBD1 (6 bases). The CDR3 length is 15 residues. Between the trimmed V and J ends, which lost 0 bases and 1 base, there was a span of 8 bases. Looked up from germline, CDR1 is SGHDT and CDR2 is YYEEEE. CDR3 coding DNA: TGTGCCAGCAGCTTGGCAGGGGTGAGCAATCAGCCCCAGCATTTT. It codes for CASSLAGVSNQPQHF. Using reference TRBV5-6 and TRBJ1-5 for the parts outside the CDR3, the full variable domain is DAGVTQSPTHLIKTRGQQVTLRCSPKSGHDTVSWYQQALGQGPQFIFQYYEEEERQRGNFPDRFSGHQFPNYSSELNVNALLLGDSALYLCASSLAGVSNQPQHFGDGTRLSIL.

V usage is TRBV14 and J usage is TRBJ1-3; weak D call: TRBD1 (5 bases). CDR1 and CDR2 (germline): SGHDN, FVKESK. V was pared by 3 bases and J by 0 bases, with 9 bases between. The CDR3 totals 15 residues. The CDR3 DNA is TGTGCCAGCAGCCAGGGACTGAGCTCTGGAAACACCATATATTTT. This translates into CASSQGLSSGNTIYF.